The present T cell receptor (beta chain) was sequenced within a study of cytomegalovirus exposure and HLA in healthy donors. The overall study: Across roughly 400 genotyped donors, roughly 85% landed in the Caucasian-associated ancestry cluster.

V trimming: 8 bases; J trimming: 1 base; junction bases outside the gene matches: 4. The CDR3 contains 13 residues. The germline V gene encodes CDR1 SGHTA and CDR2 FQGNSA. Notes on the study in general: Cytomegalovirus-associated TCR beta chains were listed, numbering 150 to 200.

The sample holds a few counts of this clone. Antigen specificity is unknown. Distinct nucleotide sequences in the sample also encode this CDR3. The PCR used 60 Vbeta and 13 Jbeta primers. The data were produced by immunoSEQ multiplex PCR, yet TCRdb's version contains in-frame clones alone and is incomplete. This table holds about 110,000 clones, approximately 70% found once. Healthy individuals who donated bone marrow served as the donors. Sequencing used PBMCs. This receptor was taken from a middle-aged man in good health and CMV-seronegative. The chain uses TRBV7-2 and TRBJ1-1; 7 bases align to TRBD1. The CDR3, as DNA: TGTGCCAGCCGCCGGGACAGGAACACTGAAGCTTTCTTT. Translating it yields CASRRDRNTEAFF.